These 18 T cell receptor beta chains came from one sample sequenced in a study of cytomegalovirus exposure and HLA in healthy donors. Primers for the PCR totalled 60 Vbeta and 13 Jbeta. Assay used: immunoSEQ multiplex PCR; TCRdb lists only in-frame clones, some missing. This repertoire comprises 45,000 to 70,000 clones; its ten largest clones make up less than 15%. Sequencing input: PBMCs. The receptors were sampled from a woman aged 25 to 39 in good health and CMV-seropositive.

V is TRBV7-9 and J is TRBJ2-3; tentatively, D is TRBD2 (6 bases). Germline V gene lookup returns CDR1 SEHNR and CDR2 FQNEAQ (reference sequence). V lost 7 bases, J lost 3 bases, and 11 bases lay in between. This CDR3 spans 13 amino acids. For the CDR3, the DNA is TGTGCCAGCACTGGAGGGAGGACAGATACGCAGTATTTT. Its translation is CASTGGRTDTQYF.

This chain joins TRBV4-2 and TRBJ1-6, with unresolved D. Between the trimmed V and J ends, which lost 0 bases and 2 bases, there was a span of 5 bases. The CDR3 covers 15 residues. Germline loops: CDR1 LGHNA, CDR2 YNFKEQ. CDR3 DNA sequence: TGTGCCAGCAGCCAAGAGAGGACCTATAATTCACCCCTCCACTTT. Its translation: CASSQERTYNSPLHF.

The rearrangement links TRBV5-1 to TRBJ1-2, with TRBD1 identical over 7 bases. Germline V CDR1 and CDR2: SGHRS, YFSETQ. The CDR3 length is 13 residues. J lost 6 bases, V lost 0 bases, and 2 bases had no gene match. CDR3: CASSLGQGDGYTF. In nucleotides, the CDR3 is TGCGCCAGCAGCTTGGGACAGGGCGATGGCTACACCTTC. The full variable domain, rest sourced from reference TRBV5-1 and TRBJ1-2, is KAGVTQTPRYLIKTRGQQVTLSCSPISGHRSVSWYQQTPGQGLQFLFEYFSETQRNKGNFPGRFSGRQFSNSRSEMNVSTLELGDSALYLCASSLGQGDGYTFGSGTRLTVV.

The chain is built from TRBV4-2 and TRBJ1-1; 10 bases are a match to TRBD1. Germline assignment: CDR1 LGHNA and CDR2 YNFKEQ. The CDR3 is 18 amino acids. With 1 base clipped from V and 0 bases from J, the junction kept 8 bases outside the gene matches. DNA for the CDR3: TGTGCCAGCAGCCAAGCTGGGACAGGGGCACCGATGAACACTGAAGCTTTCTTT. This encodes CASSQAGTGAPMNTEAFF.

Here the CDR3 reads CASSPRGIPEYF. Written as DNA, the CDR3 is TGTGCCAGCAGCCCTAGGGGGATCCCGGAGTATTTT. The chain links TRBV9 to TRBJ2-3, with D possibly TRBD1 on 6 matching bases. CDR1 and CDR2 (germline): SGDLS, YYNGEE. The CDR3 contains 12 residues. Trimming pared 4 bases from V and 13 bases from J, leaving 16 bases between.

The J gene is TRBJ2-7, the V gene TRBV6-1; 10 bases agree with TRBD1. Germline values: CDR1 MNHNS, CDR2 SASEGT. The CDR3 runs 15 residues. J was trimmed by 4 bases and V by 8 bases; bases with no gene match: 11. In DNA form, the CDR3 reads TGTGCCAGCGGAGGGGGGACAGGGGAATGGTACGAGCAGTACTTC. Protein: CASGGGTGEWYEQYF.

The V and J genes are TRBV13 and TRBJ1-5; D unresolved. Germline V lookup: CDR1 PRHDT, CDR2 FYEKMQ (reference sequence). The CDR3 length is 13 residues. The V end lost 1 base, the J end lost 4 bases, and 5 bases lay between the germline ends. The CDR3 DNA reads TGTGCCAGCAGCTTAGACAGAAATCAGCCCCAGCATTTT. Encoded protein: CASSLDRNQPQHF.

In DNA, the CDR3 is TGCGCCAGCAGCCGACAGACAGGGGCGGCACCCTACGAGCAGTACTTC. Translated: CASSRQTGAAPYEQYF. This chain uses TRBV4-1 with TRBJ2-7, with 8 bases aligning to TRBD1. After removal of 4 bases from V and 2 bases from J, the junction contained 10 bases not matched to a gene. Germline assignment: CDR1 MGHRA and CDR2 YSYEKL. The CDR3 is 16 amino acids.

The rearrangement uses TRBV4-2 and TRBJ2-2; no definite D call. The V end lost 1 base, the J end lost 6 bases, and 12 bases lay between the germline ends. CDR1 and CDR2 (germline): LGHNA, YNFKEQ. CDR3 size: 15 residues. The CDR3 here is CASSQVLSSAGELFF. In DNA, the CDR3 is TGTGCCAGCAGCCAAGTTCTTAGCTCTGCCGGGGAGCTGTTTTTT.

This chain links TRBV2 with TRBJ1-1; no reliable D call. The length of the CDR3 is 14 residues. V gave up 6 bases and J gave up 10 bases, with 21 bases separating them. Per germline, CDR1 SNHLY and CDR2 FYNNEI. The CDR3 DNA reads as TGTGCCAGCAGGGAAACTCGGGGAGGAGAGGGAGCTTTCTTT. Translating gives CASRETRGGEGAFF.

This chain joins TRBV29-1 and TRBJ1-2; maybe TRBD1 (6 bases). CDR1 is SQVTM and CDR2 is ANQGSEA in the germline V gene. CDR3 length: 13 amino acids. Trimming stripped 1 base from V and 4 bases from J, with 10 bases between. The CDR3: CSVEGGGGYGYTF. CDR3 nucleotides: TGCAGCGTTGAAGGTGGGGGCGGCTATGGCTACACCTTC.

The chain recombines TRBV23-1 with TRBJ2-7, with 7 bases matching TRBD2. TRBV23-1 is labeled an ORF, and its function is uncertain. This CDR3 is 12 amino acids long. V lost 8 bases and J lost 6; bases outside the gene matches: 7. The chain's CDR3 is CASLPGGIEQYF. The DNA of the CDR3 is TGCGCCAGCTTGCCGGGGGGAATCGAGCAGTACTTC.

CDR3 residues: CASSVLGTDTQYF. The CDR3 nucleotides are TGTGCCAGCAGCGTATTAGGCACAGATACGCAGTATTTT. The chain employs TRBV9 and TRBJ2-3; D unresolved. The ends were cut back, 1 base at V and 1 base at J, with 4 bases in the middle. Germline V gene sequence: CDR1 SGDLS, CDR2 YYNGEE. The length of the CDR3 is 13 residues.

Written as DNA, the CDR3 is TGTGCCAGCAGCGTACAGGGCCTCATAGGCGAGCAGTACTTC. Its translation is CASSVQGLIGEQYF. The V call is TRBV6-6, the J call TRBJ2-7; weak D call: TRBD1 (6 bases). Trimming took off 6 bases at V and 6 bases at J, with 18 bases between the two ends. CDR3 size: 14 residues. CDR1 is MNHNY and CDR2 is SVGAGI in the germline V gene (reference sequence).

The V gene is TRBV7-2, the J gene TRBJ1-1; D unclear. Germline assignment: CDR1 SGHTA and CDR2 FQGNSA. This CDR3 region has 15 residues. V shed 7 bases and J shed 1 base, with 16 bases lying between them. CDR3 protein: CASTLGPYSNTEAFF. The CDR3, as DNA: TGTGCCAGCACCTTGGGCCCTTACTCGAACACTGAAGCTTTCTTT.

The chain uses TRBV2 and TRBJ2-1; 11 bases are shared with TRBD2. Trimming took 5 bases from V and 5 from J; bases not matched to a gene: 5. The CDR3 contains 15 residues. The germline V gene has CDR1 SNHLY and CDR2 FYNNEI. The CDR3 is CASSRLAGPDNEQFF. The CDR3 region has the DNA TGTGCCAGCAGTCGACTAGCGGGACCTGACAATGAGCAGTTCTTC.

The J gene is TRBJ1-2, the V gene TRBV4-1; D remains ambiguous. Germline CDR1 reads MGHRA; CDR2 reads YSYEKL. CDR3 length equals 14 residues. Trimming left V 0 bases short and J 7 bases short, with 12 bases between. The CDR3 here is CASSQDRRSGGYTF. The CDR3 nucleotides are TGCGCCAGCAGCCAAGACCGGAGATCGGGTGGCTACACCTTC.

J is TRBJ1-1 and V is TRBV10-3; D unclear. The CDR3 sequence is 13 residues long. V was shortened by 9 bases and J by 2 bases, with 13 bases between the two germline ends. The germline V gene has CDR1 ENHRY and CDR2 SYGVKD. The CDR3 DNA is TGTGCCATAAGCGGGAGCTCCAACACTGAAGCTTTCTTT. Its translation is CAISGSSNTEAFF.